Each of the 23 T cell receptor beta chains below was sequenced from the same sample in a study of T cells after yellow fever vaccination (dated by TCRdb to between 2019 and 2020). The sample's treatment or condition, from its label and the paper: live attenuated yellow fever vaccine strain. The method was 5' RACE. This sample was sequenced with an Illumina HiSeq 2500. Through fastp at Q25 and MiXCR, TCRdb rebuilt clones from the public reads, retaining in-frame beta chains. Every entry covers one CDR3 protein and lists the most common genes and DNA from its rows. This sample holds under 700,000 distinct CDR3 sequences; about 17% were observed only once. 17% of the sample comes from the top ten. The sequencing here drew on PBMCs, taken about 5 days after the first yellow fever vaccination. Source of these receptors: a man younger than 30 who received the YFV17D yellow fever vaccine.

The table lists this clonotype with a few counts. The CDR3 sequence: CSALLYERRQYF. The CDR3 nucleotides read TGCAGTGCCCTCCTTTACGAGAGAAGGCAGTATTTT. The chain has TRBV20-1 and TRBJ2-3; D not resolved. Trimming took 6 bases from V and 11 from J, leaving 18 bases between them. The CDR3 contains 12 residues. Germline loops: CDR1 DFQATT, CDR2 SNEGSKA (reference sequence).

This chain joins TRBV5-4 and TRBJ2-1, with a possible D match to TRBD2 (6 bases). The CDR3 has 15 amino acids. Germline-derived CDR1 and CDR2 are SGHNT and YYREEE (reference sequence). The V and J ends lost 1 base and 5 bases respectively, with 13 bases between them. The CDR3 bases are TGTGCCAGCAGCTTGATCGGGACTTACGACAATGAGCAGTTCTTC. It codes for CASSLIGTYDNEQFF.

This clonotype was seen a handful of times. V gene TRBV9 combines with J gene TRBJ2-1; 9 positions agree with TRBD1. Trimming took 3 bases from V and 7 from J; bases not matched to a gene: 5. From germline, CDR1 is SGDLS and CDR2 YYNGEE. The CDR3 runs to 14 residues. CDR3 region: CASSGDRAWNEQFF. Written as DNA, the CDR3 is TGTGCCAGCAGCGGGGACAGGGCTTGGAATGAGCAGTTCTTC.

This chain uses TRBV5-5 with TRBJ2-3; TRBD2 agrees at 16 bases. With 6 bases clipped from V and 4 bases from J, the junction kept 8 bases outside the gene matches. Germline CDR1 SGHKS, CDR2 YYEKEE (reference sequence). CDR3 length: 17 residues. CDR3 nucleotide sequence: TGTGCCAGCAAATCCTCCGGGACTAGCGGGGGGGCAGATACGCAGTATTTT. Amino acid sequence: CASKSSGTSGGADTQYF.

This clonotype showed up just a few times. DNA for the CDR3: TGTGCCAGCAGTTTAGGGAGCGGGGGGGCCAGGAATGAGCAGTTCTTC. It translates to CASSLGSGGARNEQFF. The chain carries TRBV12-3 or TRBV12-4 and TRBJ2-1, with 10 bases lining up with TRBD2. This CDR3 is 16 amino acids long. Losses at the gene ends were 1 base for V and 7 bases for J; bases not matched to a gene: 7.

This clonotype was counted a few times. The chain carries TRBV2 and TRBJ2-2, with 7 positions matching TRBD2. Germline V gene lookup returns CDR1 SNHLY and CDR2 FYNNEI. This CDR3 comprises 14 residues. V was clipped by 4 bases and J by 7 bases; unmatched bases: 6. The CDR3 nucleotides read TGTGCCAGCAGTGCTAGGGAGGGGATCGGGGAGCTGTTTTTT. Translated, it gives CASSAREGIGELFF. The complete variable domain, with remaining parts taken from reference TRBV2 and TRBJ2-2, reads EPEVTQTPSHQVTQMGQEVILRCVPISNHLYFYWYRQILGQKVEFLVSFYNNEISEKSEIFDDQFSVERPDGSNFTLKIRSTKLEDSAMYFCASSAREGIGELFFGEGSRLTVL.

This clonotype was picked up a small number of times. This rearrangement joins TRBV28 to TRBJ2-1; a weak D match, TRBD2 (5 bases). Trimming pared 7 bases from V and 3 bases from J, leaving 16 bases between. Germline assignment: CDR1 MDHEN and CDR2 SYDVKM. The CDR3 is 15 amino acids. In DNA, the CDR3 is TGTGCCAGCACCCCCGCGGACTTTGGCTACAATGAGCAGTTCTTC. As protein: CASTPADFGYNEQFF.

This clonotype showed up just a few times. This sequence joins TRBV5-1 and TRBJ2-7; possibly TRBD1 or TRBD2 for D (5 bases each). This CDR3 region has 16 residues. With 0 bases removed from V and 2 bases from J, the gap between germline ends came to 15 bases. Looked up from germline, CDR1 is SGHRS and CDR2 is YFSETQ. The DNA of the CDR3 is TGCGCCAGCAGCTTGGGAGGGACCCCACCGACCTACGAGCAGTACTTC. Its protein is CASSLGGTPPTYEQYF.

This chain joins TRBV7-9 and TRBJ2-5; D ambiguous. This CDR3 is built from 14 residues. V gave up 4 bases and J gave up 2 bases, with 11 bases separating them. From germline, CDR1 is SEHNR and CDR2 FQNEAQ (reference sequence). The CDR3 nucleotides read TGTGCCAGCAGCTCACGGACCATGCAAGAGACCCAGTACTTC. This encodes CASSSRTMQETQYF.

This chain uses TRBV7-2 with TRBJ1-4; 11 bases align to TRBD1. Germline lookup yields CDR1 SGHTA and CDR2 FQGNSA. The CDR3 has 16 residues. V shed 5 bases, J shed 1 base, and the junction held 3 bases outside the gene matches. Here the CDR3 reads CASSGTGGITNEKLFF. DNA for the CDR3: TGTGCCAGCAGCGGGACAGGGGGAATAACTAATGAAAAACTGTTTTTT.

Notes on this clonotype: One base away lies a much larger clone, so this may be a sequencing read error. The V call is TRBV7-2, the J call TRBJ2-5; TRBD1 might be the D (8 bases). From germline, CDR1 is SGHTA and CDR2 FQGNSA. The V end lost 7 bases, the J end lost 8 bases, and 20 bases lay between the germline ends. The CDR3 loop spans 14 amino acids. The CDR3 DNA sequence: TGTGCCAGCAACCTAAACAGGGGGGGTCATACCCAGTACTTC. Protein sequence: CASNLNRGGHTQYF.

V is TRBV9 and J is TRBJ2-5, with D unresolved. Trimming cost V 4 bases and J 2 bases, with 18 bases left between them. The CDR3 loop spans 16 amino acids. Germline V gives CDR1 SGDLS, CDR2 YYNGEE. The CDR3 bases are TGTGCCAGCAGCTTGTCTCCCTCCGGGTCTCAAGAGACCCAGTACTTC. Amino acids: CASSLSPSGSQETQYF.

This clonotype was seen only a few times. The CDR3 sequence: CASSFGGRDEKLFF. CDR3 coding DNA: TGCGCCAGCAGCTTCGGTGGCAGGGATGAAAAACTGTTTTTT. The gene calls are TRBV5-1 and TRBJ1-4; a possible D gene is TRBD1 (5 bases). V shed 2 bases and J shed 6 bases, with 11 bases lying between them. Germline values: CDR1 SGHRS, CDR2 YFSETQ. This CDR3 spans 14 amino acids.

V gene TRBV27 combines with J gene TRBJ2-1; D is tentatively TRBD1 or TRBD2 (5 bases each). The V gene's germline CDR1 is MNHEY and CDR2 SMNVEV (reference sequence). CDR3 length: 14 amino acids. The V end lost 6 bases, the J end lost 0 bases, and 9 bases lay between the germline ends. CDR3 coding DNA: TGTGCCAGCAGGGGGGTTAGCTCCTACAATGAGCAGTTCTTC. Its translation is CASRGVSSYNEQFF.

This clonotype appeared a few times. Written as DNA, the CDR3 is TGTGCCAGCAGCCCCGATTTAAAGGGGGACAACGATGAAGCTTTCTTT. Residues: CASSPDLKGDNDEAFF. The J gene is TRBJ1-1, the V gene TRBV3-1, with D perhaps TRBD1 (6 bases). The germline V gene has CDR1 LGHDT and CDR2 YNNKEL (reference sequence). This CDR3 spans 16 amino acids. V lost 4 bases and J 7 bases, leaving 22 bases between the germline ends.

This clonotype has a handful of counts. The chain recombines TRBV7-2 with TRBJ2-3; perhaps TRBD2 as D (7 bases). Trimming stripped 0 bases from V and 0 bases from J, with 13 bases between. CDR1 and CDR2 from the germline V gene are SGHTA and FQGNSA. The CDR3 consists of 17 residues. The DNA of the CDR3 is TGTGCCAGCAGCTTAGCAGTCCGGGGGGCTAGCACAGATACGCAGTATTTT. Translated, it gives CASSLAVRGASTDTQYF.

This clonotype was counted between two and nine times. The V gene is TRBV6-1, the J gene TRBJ1-5; no clear D. V shed 2 bases and J shed 0 bases, with 5 bases lying between them. This CDR3 spans 14 amino acids. From germline, CDR1 is MNHNS and CDR2 SASEGT. CDR3 protein: CASSEIYSNQPQHF. CDR3 nucleotides: TGTGCCAGCAGTGAAATCTATAGCAATCAGCCCCAGCATTTT.

This clonotype was found a few times. J is TRBJ1-3 and V is TRBV5-1, with 8 positions matching TRBD1. The germline gives CDR1 SGHRS, CDR2 YFSETQ. The CDR3 is 16 amino acids. The junction had 9 bases not matched to a gene; V was cut back by 5 bases and J by 2 bases. The CDR3 nucleotides are TGCGCCAGCAGGGTTGGACAGGGATTCGCTGGAAACACCATATATTTT. It is translated as CASRVGQGFAGNTIYF.

This clonotype was counted only a few times. The rearrangement uses TRBV7-7 and TRBJ2-3; 8 nucleotides line up with TRBD2. This CDR3 contains 15 residues. Germline lookup yields CDR1 SSHAT and CDR2 FNYEAQ (reference sequence). V lost 2 bases to trimming and J lost 5 bases; unmatched junction nucleotides: 6. The CDR3 DNA sequence: TGTGCCAGCAGCTTAAGTGCCACTAGCGGAGATACGCAGTATTTT. It codes for CASSLSATSGDTQYF.

This clonotype has a count of ten or more. The chain is built from TRBV4-1 and TRBJ2-7; D gene ambiguous. V lost 1 base and J lost 6, with 7 bases in between. Germline CDR1 MGHRA, CDR2 YSYEKL. The CDR3 consists of 12 residues. The CDR3 region has the DNA TGCGCCAGCAGCCAAGCTGGGGTCGAGCAGTACTTC. This codes for CASSQAGVEQYF.

This clonotype was seen only a few times. The chain joins TRBV29-1 to TRBJ2-3, with unresolved D. Germline loops: CDR1 SQVTM, CDR2 ANQGSEA. This CDR3 is built from 13 residues. Trimming took off 3 bases at V and 4 bases at J, with 11 bases between the two ends. CDR3 coding DNA: TGCAGCGTTGAGGGTGGGCCCGCAGATACGCAGTATTTT. Amino acid sequence: CSVEGGPADTQYF.

The V call is TRBV4-2, the J call TRBJ2-5; 10 bases are a match to TRBD2. V trimming: 2 bases; J trimming: 2 bases; junction bases outside the gene matches: 5. Germline CDR1 LGHNA, CDR2 YNFKEQ. The CDR3 is made up of 16 amino acids. The chain's CDR3 is CASSQWSSGGQETQYF. DNA for the CDR3: TGTGCCAGCAGCCAATGGTCTAGCGGGGGTCAAGAGACCCAGTACTTC.

This clonotype was seen once. V and J are TRBV12-3 or TRBV12-4 and TRBJ2-5, with no clear D. The germline V and J ends were trimmed by 2 bases and 2 bases, with 6 bases remaining between them. This CDR3 is 13 amino acids long. CDR3: CASSLQLQETQYF. The CDR3, as DNA: TGTGCCAGCAGTTTACAGTTACAAGAGACCCAGTACTTC.